The 10 T cell receptor beta chains below come from one sample, sequenced in a study of breast tumors, draining lymph nodes, adjacent tissues. TCRdb redid the calling of the multiplex PCR reads with MiXCR, one entry per CDR3 protein. Among under 75,000 distinct CDR3 sequences, roughly 57% were seen once, and the ten largest hold around 20%. The specimen was breast tumor tissue. All receptors derive from a female donor with breast cancer. Some clones in this sample may be carry-over from other donors' samples.

V and J are TRBV29-1 and TRBJ2-3; D unclear. CDR1 is SQVTM and CDR2 is ANQGSEA in the germline V gene. Deletions cut 7 bases from V and 0 bases from J, with 14 bases between. The CDR3 has 14 amino acids. The CDR3 reads CSAVGQPSTDTQYF. The CDR3 nucleotides are TGCAGCGCCGTCGGGCAGCCAAGCACAGATACGCAGTATTTT.

The gene calls are TRBV24-1 and TRBJ2-2, with 9 positions matching TRBD2. Germline values: CDR1 KGHDR, CDR2 SFDVKD. The CDR3 runs 17 residues. J was trimmed by 3 bases and V by 5 bases; bases with no gene match: 9. In nucleotides, the CDR3 is TGTGCCACCAGTGGAAAAGCGCGGGAGGGTGACACCGGGGAGCTGTTTTTT. Encoded protein: CATSGKAREGDTGELFF.

As concerns this clonotype: Compared with germline, one end of the junction differs, possibly owing to a read error. The J gene is TRBJ1-4, the V gene TRBV29-1, with 10 nucleotides matching TRBD1. CDR1 is SQVTM, CDR2 ANQGSEA, per germline. The CDR3 sequence is 16 residues long. The CDR3 reads CASSFDRGRGNEKLFF. The DNA of the CDR3 is TGTGCCAGCAGCTTCGACAGGGGGCGCGGGAATGAAAAACTGTTTTTT.

A single count supports this clonotype. The V gene is TRBV27, the J gene TRBJ2-1, with D possibly being TRBD2 (5 bases). This CDR3 has 17 amino acids. In germline, CDR1 is MNHEY, CDR2 SMNVEV (reference sequence). V lost 3 bases and J 0 bases, leaving 15 bases between the germline ends. DNA of the CDR3: TGTGCCAGCAGTTTGCAACTAGGAACCAGCTCCTACAATGAGCAGTTCTTC. Translating gives CASSLQLGTSSYNEQFF.

Ten or more counts support this clonotype. The junction shows a germline mismatch at one end, possibly a read error. The rearrangement links TRBV6-6 to TRBJ2-4, with no clear D. The length of the CDR3 is 12 residues. Germline V CDR1 and CDR2: MNHNY, SVGAGI (reference sequence). This CDR3 reads CASSHSSNIQYF. CDR3 sequence (DNA): TGTGCCAGCAGTCACTCCTCGAACATTCAGTACTTC.

This clonotype was counted a few times. The chain uses TRBV19 and TRBJ2-6; D gene ambiguous. In germline, CDR1 is LNHDA, CDR2 SQIVND (reference sequence). The CDR3 has 13 residues. Trimming left V 6 bases short and J 0 bases short, with 3 bases between. The CDR3 spells CASRYSGANVLTF. The DNA of the CDR3 is TGTGCCAGTAGGTACTCTGGGGCCAACGTCCTGACTTTC. The full variable domain, its missing parts supplied by reference TRBV19 and TRBJ2-6, is DGGITQSPKYLFRKEGQNVTLSCEQNLNHDAMYWYRQDPGQGLRLIYYSQIVNDFQKGDIAEGYSVSREKKESFPLTVTSAQKNPTAFYLCASRYSGANVLTFGAGSRLTVL.

The rearrangement joins TRBV7-9 to TRBJ1-2, with a tentative D call TRBD1 (5 bases). The CDR3 is 15 residues long. The germline V and J ends were trimmed by 6 bases and 3 bases, with 17 bases remaining between them. The germline V gene has CDR1 SEHNR and CDR2 FQNEAQ (reference sequence). CDR3 in amino acids: CASSLYQGRDYGYTF. DNA for the CDR3: TGTGCCAGCAGTTTATACCAGGGCAGGGACTATGGCTACACCTTC. Full variable domain (rest looked up from reference TRBV7-9 and TRBJ1-2): DTGVSQNPRHKITKRGQNVTFRCDPISEHNRLYWYRQTLGQGPEFLTYFQNEAQLEKSRLLSDRFSAERPKGSFSTLEIQRTEQGDSAMYLCASSLYQGRDYGYTFGSGTRLTVV.

Many counts were recorded for this clonotype. The chain couples TRBV10-2 to TRBJ2-2; 8 bases line up with TRBD1. The CDR3 sequence is 15 residues long. V was clipped by 4 bases and J by 5 bases; unmatched bases: 6. Germline V gene data show CDR1 as WSHSY and CDR2 as SAAADI. CDR3 nucleotide sequence: TGCGCCAGCAGTGGGACAGGGAAGGGGACCGGGGAGCTGTTTTTT. Translation gives CASSGTGKGTGELFF.

Details on this clonotype: This may come from a read error, since a much larger clone is one base off. The V and J genes are TRBV5-1 and TRBJ2-1, with D possibly matching TRBD1 (6 bases). CDR1 and CDR2 (germline): SGHRS, YFSETQ. The CDR3 extends over 13 amino acids. The chain's CDR3 is CASNRSQGNDQFF. As DNA, the CDR3 is TGCGCCAGCAACCGGTCCCAGGGGAATGACCAGTTCTTC.

This clonotype was observed many times. The chain recombines TRBV6-6 with TRBJ2-7, with D hard to call. The CDR3 spans 14 residues. Trimming removed 7 bases from V and 3 bases from J, with 16 bases in between. Germline CDR1 and CDR2: MNHNY and SVGAGI (reference sequence). In DNA form, the CDR3 reads TGTGCCAGCAACGGTGCTGGGGTAAACTACGAGCAGTACTTC. It specifies CASNGAGVNYEQYF.